The clone carrying this TCR beta chain was observed a handful of times. No antigen is known for it. V lost 5 bases, J lost 3 bases, and 19 bases lay in between. This CDR3 spans 17 amino acids. Germline V gene lookup returns CDR1 SGHTA and CDR2 FQGTGA. The data belong to a study of T-cell memory formation after mild COVID-19. Study-level points and caveats: Among clones peaking at day 37 in the second wave, SARS-CoV-2 specificity remained unconfirmed. Among CD4+ contracting clones, most were CM and EM, and CD8+ ones EMRA.

One entry per CDR3 protein, called by TCRdb with MiXCR from the 5' RACE reads. The profile shows 540,000 or so distinct CDR3 sequences, roughly 22% of them singletons. Sequenced input: PBMCs or a T cell subset sorted from them (not recorded which). The chain uses TRBV7-3 and TRBJ2-2; D possibly corresponds to TRBD2 (6 bases). The clonotype originates from an adult woman who had mild COVID-19 (a few samples of this study predate the infection). Cell type and time point are not known. The CDR3 coding sequence is TGTGCCAGCAGCCCGACCGGGGGACGGGTGGACACCGGGGAGCTGTTTTTT. Translation gives CASSPTGGRVDTGELFF.